One and the same sample provided the 5 T cell receptor beta chains below, sequenced in a study of blood T cell repertoires in COVID-19. Profiled with immunoSEQ multiplex PCR; TCRdb holds only in-frame clones, not every one. The data show about 140,000 clones, about 76% seen once. Sequenced material: peripheral blood. All receptors derive from an older man with acute or convalescent COVID-19.

V and J are TRBV6-6 and TRBJ1-1, with D possibly being TRBD1 (5 bases). CDR3 length equals 14 residues. The V end lost 6 bases, the J end lost 9 bases, and 20 bases lay between the germline ends. The germline gives CDR1 MNHNY, CDR2 SVGAGI (reference sequence). The CDR3: CASSPPGGEGKAFF. CDR3 nucleotides: TGTGCCAGCAGCCCACCGGGGGGTGAGGGGAAAGCTTTCTTT.

The chain carries TRBV7-9 and TRBJ2-4; weak D call: TRBD2 (6 bases). Trimming pared 5 bases from V and 3 bases from J, leaving 17 bases between. Germline V gene sequence: CDR1 SEHNR, CDR2 FQNEAQ (reference sequence). This CDR3 is 16 amino acids long. The CDR3 region has the DNA TGTGCCAGCAGCCACACCGGGAGTCGTGGCAAAAACATTCAGTACTTC. Translating it yields CASSHTGSRGKNIQYF.

V is TRBV18 and J is TRBJ2-5, with TRBD2 identical over 9 bases. The junction had 9 bases not matched to a gene; V was cut back by 6 bases and J by 4 bases. Germline loops: CDR1 KGHSH, CDR2 LQKENI. This CDR3 spans 15 amino acids. In DNA form, the CDR3 reads TGTGCCAGCTCCCCGCGTGGCGGGGGGGCAGAGACCCAGTACTTC. Translating gives CASSPRGGGAETQYF.

J is TRBJ2-3 and V is TRBV5-1, with a possible D match to TRBD1 (6 bases). Trimming took 4 bases from V and 0 from J, leaving 15 bases between them. This CDR3 has 16 amino acids. CDR1 is SGHRS and CDR2 is YFSETQ in the germline V gene. The CDR3 is CASSIQGQISTDTQYF. Written as DNA, the CDR3 is TGCGCCAGCAGCATACAAGGACAGATTAGCACAGATACGCAGTATTTT.

V is TRBV21-1 and J is TRBJ2-4; TRBD1 is the table's D call, not checked against the DNA. TRBV21-1 is tagged as a pseudogene. This CDR3 contains 14 residues. DNA for the CDR3: TGTGCCAGCAGCAAATCAGGGACAGGGAGTTTGACGTACTTC. This codes for CASSKSGTGSLTYF.